Sequencing of this TCR beta chain was carried out in a study of T cells in localized non-small cell lung cancer. Germline V gives CDR1 MDHEN, CDR2 SYDVKM. Trimming removed 2 bases at V and 8 bases at J, with 3 bases between. CDR3 length equals 11 residues. Libraries were prepared by immunoSEQ multiplex PCR; TCRdb keeps only in-frame clonotypes and omits some of them. The sample lists some 30,000 clones; 86% were seen once. Study-level points and caveats: A median of around 57 clones ranked among the top 100 in tumor appeared in adjacent lung. Tumor samples were not multi-region, leaving intratumor heterogeneity unexcluded. Among blood samples, higher T cell density accompanied longer overall survival.

As regards this clone: The antigen remains undetermined.

Sequencing was performed on peripheral blood, taken before any cancer treatment. The receptor's source is a male donor aged 60 or older with stage III lung adenocarcinoma. The chain has TRBV28 and TRBJ2-2; D unresolved. The CDR3 loop reads CASSLVGELFF. The CDR3 DNA reads TGTGCCAGCAGTTTAGTTGGGGAGCTGTTTTTT. Looking up the rest from reference TRBV28 and TRBJ2-2 gives the full variable domain: DVKVTQSSRYLVKRTGEKVFLECVQDMDHENMFWYRQDPGLGLRLIYFSYDVKMKEKGDIPEGYSVSREKKERFSLILESASTNQTSMYLCASSLVGELFFGEGSRLTVL.